Below are 32 T cell receptor beta chains sequenced from a single sample in a study of blood T cell repertoires in COVID-19. Repertoires were generated with immunoSEQ multiplex PCR, while TCRdb's copy carries only in-frame clones and drops some. Of 180,000 or so clones listed, 75% to 90% are singletons. Material: PBMCs or T cells enriched from blood (not recorded which). These receptors were obtained from a woman in her sixties or seventies who had recovered from COVID-19.

The chain recombines TRBV2 with TRBJ1-5, with TRBD1 matching over 7 bases. The CDR3 sequence is 14 residues long. From germline, CDR1 is SNHLY and CDR2 FYNNEI. V trimming: 6 bases; J trimming: 6 bases; junction bases outside the gene matches: 8. The CDR3 region is CASSAQGFGQPQHF. The CDR3 DNA reads as TGTGCCAGCAGCGCACAGGGGTTTGGTCAGCCCCAGCATTTT.

V gene TRBV19 combines with J gene TRBJ1-1, with D possibly being TRBD1 (5 bases). The V gene lost 9 bases and the J gene lost 11 bases, with 16 bases spanning the gap. This CDR3 has 11 amino acids. Germline CDR1 LNHDA, CDR2 SQIVND (reference sequence). This CDR3 is CASTGGRDAFF. The CDR3 region has the DNA TGTGCCAGCACCGGGGGGAGGGATGCTTTCTTT.

V gene TRBV15 combines with J gene TRBJ1-2; D gene ambiguous. Looked up from germline, CDR1 is LNHNV and CDR2 is YYDKDF (reference sequence). Trimming left V 3 bases short and J 4 bases short, with 9 bases between. This CDR3 is built from 13 residues. Here the CDR3 reads CATSRAGAYGYTF. CDR3 coding DNA: TGTGCCACCAGCAGGGCGGGAGCCTATGGCTACACCTTC. The entire variable domain, with the rest obtained from reference TRBV15 and TRBJ1-2, is as follows: DAMVIQNPRYQVTQFGKPVTLSCSQTLNHNVMYWYQQKSSQAPKLLFHYYDKDFNNEADTPDNFQSRRPNTSFCFLDIRSPGLGDTAMYLCATSRAGAYGYTFGSGTRLTVV.

The V and J genes are TRBV18 and TRBJ2-7; a possible D gene is TRBD2 (6 bases). This CDR3 has 11 residues. The germline CDR1 and CDR2 sequences are KGHSH and LQKENI. V dropped 2 bases and J dropped 11 bases, with 10 bases sitting between them. CDR3 residues: CASSPGTGEYF. As DNA, the CDR3 is TGTGCCAGCTCACCAGGAACGGGGGAGTACTTC.

V and J are TRBV19 and TRBJ1-3; D remains unclear. V was clipped by 3 bases and J by 0 bases, with 9 bases between them. The CDR3 extends over 15 amino acids. The V gene's germline CDR1 is LNHDA and CDR2 SQIVND (reference sequence). The CDR3 DNA follows: TGTGCCAGTAGTATTTTTCTGAGCTCTGGAAACACCATATATTTT. Amino acids: CASSIFLSSGNTIYF.

This chain links TRBV30 with TRBJ1-6; tentative D call: TRBD1 (6 bases). The CDR3 extends over 15 amino acids. Trimming took 1 base from V and 10 from J, leaving 17 bases between them. Germline lookup yields CDR1 GTSNPN and CDR2 SVGIG (reference sequence). This CDR3 is CAWSGPGRGTSPLHF. CDR3 nucleotide sequence: TGTGCCTGGAGTGGTCCCGGCAGGGGCACCTCACCCCTCCACTTT.

This clone was recorded only once. The rearrangement joins TRBV7-9 to TRBJ2-2, with D maybe TRBD2 (6 bases). CDR3 length: 14 amino acids. The V gene's germline CDR1 is SEHNR and CDR2 FQNEAQ (reference sequence). V was pared by 8 bases and J by 8 bases, with 18 bases between. The CDR3 sequence is CASANPAGGGELFF. CDR3 DNA sequence: TGTGCCAGCGCAAATCCAGCCGGAGGGGGGGAGCTGTTTTTT.

The chain has TRBV12-1 and TRBJ1-2. TRBV12-1 is given as a pseudogene. CDR3 length: 17 residues. CDR3 protein: CASSLPAGRLLNYGYTF. The DNA for the CDR3 is TGTGCCAGCAGCCTACCTGCAGGGAGGTTGCTTAACTATGGCTACACCTTC.

The chain uses TRBV19 and TRBJ1-4, with D possibly TRBD1 on 6 matching bases. V lost 4 bases to trimming and J lost 3 bases, with 9 bases between them. The CDR3 totals 14 residues. Germline-derived CDR1 and CDR2 are LNHDA and SQIVND (reference sequence). CDR3 nucleotide sequence: TGTGCCAGTAGTACTGGGACACCTAATGAAAAACTGTTTTTT. Translation gives CASSTGTPNEKLFF.

V and J are TRBV23-1 and TRBJ1-5, with a possible D match to TRBD1 (5 bases). TRBV23-1 is placed among ORFs of uncertain function. The V end lost 1 base, the J end lost 7 bases, and 14 bases lay between the germline ends. CDR3 length: 15 amino acids. CDR3 protein: CASSQCLAGRQPQHF. As DNA, the CDR3 is TGCGCCAGCAGTCAATGCTTAGCAGGGCGGCAGCCCCAGCATTTT.

This chain connects TRBV6-5 to TRBJ2-7; a weak D match, TRBD2 (5 bases). Germline assignment: CDR1 MNHEY and CDR2 SVGAGI. V was cut by 9 bases and J by 2 bases, with 8 bases left in between. The CDR3 is made up of 11 amino acids. The CDR3 is CARLDPYEQYF. CDR3 in DNA: TGTGCCAGACTAGACCCCTACGAGCAGTACTTC.

This chain connects TRBV30 to TRBJ1-2; 12 bases align to TRBD1. The germline gives CDR1 GTSNPN, CDR2 SVGIG (reference sequence). Germline trimming cut 2 bases from V and 6 bases from J; bases unmatched to any gene: 4. This CDR3 has 14 amino acids. Written as DNA, the CDR3 is TGTGCCTGGAGTCGGGACAGGGGGCTACATGGCTACACCTTC. Its protein product is CAWSRDRGLHGYTF.

V gene TRBV7-9 combines with J gene TRBJ1-1, with D uncertain. The germline V gene encodes CDR1 SEHNR and CDR2 FQNEAQ (reference sequence). This CDR3 has 13 residues. Trimming removed 4 bases at V and 0 bases at J, with 6 bases between. The CDR3 DNA sequence: TGTGCCAGCAGCTCCGACATGAACACTGAAGCTTTCTTT. Translation: CASSSDMNTEAFF. Variable domain in full (rest from reference TRBV7-9 and TRBJ1-1): DTGVSQNPRHKITKRGQNVTFRCDPISEHNRLYWYRQTLGQGPEFLTYFQNEAQLEKSRLLSDRFSAERPKGSFSTLEIQRTEQGDSAMYLCASSSDMNTEAFFGQGTRLTVV.

The V gene is TRBV7-2, the J gene TRBJ2-7, with D maybe TRBD1 (5 bases). The CDR3 extends over 13 amino acids. V dropped 4 bases and J dropped 6 bases, with 13 bases sitting between them. In germline, CDR1 is SGHTA, CDR2 FQGNSA. CDR3 DNA sequence: TGTGCCAGCAGCTCCACAGGATGGGGCGAGCAGTACTTC. Translating it yields CASSSTGWGEQYF.

The rearrangement uses TRBV28 and TRBJ1-6, with D possibly matching TRBD1 (5 bases). Germline V gives CDR1 MDHEN, CDR2 SYDVKM. V gave up 3 bases and J gave up 0 bases, with 12 bases separating them. There are 17 residues in the CDR3. The DNA of the CDR3 is TGTGCCAGCAGTTTCTCAGGGTTTAGCTCCTATAATTCACCCCTCCACTTT. Its protein is CASSFSGFSSYNSPLHF.

V gene TRBV7-9 combines with J gene TRBJ2-7; possible D gene TRBD1, 6 bases. The CDR3 spans 14 residues. V was cut by 5 bases and J by 9 bases, with 20 bases left in between. Germline V CDR1 and CDR2: SEHNR, FQNEAQ (reference sequence). Here the CDR3 reads CASSHLTDRPSQYF. In DNA, the CDR3 is TGTGCCAGCAGCCATCTTACGGACAGACCGTCGCAGTACTTC.

The V and J genes are TRBV5-1 and TRBJ2-1, with TRBD2 identical over 11 bases. V lost 4 bases, J lost 5 bases, and 8 bases stayed unmatched. CDR3 length: 16 amino acids. Germline CDR1 reads SGHRS; CDR2 reads YFSETQ. CDR3 amino acids: CASSEAGLAVNNEQFF. The CDR3 DNA reads as TGCGCCAGCAGCGAAGCGGGACTAGCGGTTAACAATGAGCAGTTCTTC.

The J gene is TRBJ1-6, the V gene TRBV5-1; no definite D call. CDR3 length: 14 amino acids. From germline, CDR1 is SGHRS and CDR2 YFSETQ. The V and J ends lost 8 bases and 0 bases respectively, with 9 bases between them. CDR3 region: CARSGVSYNSPLHF. DNA for the CDR3: TGCGCCAGGTCAGGCGTCTCCTATAATTCACCCCTCCACTTT.

This sequence joins TRBV13 and TRBJ1-3; D not certain. The CDR3 runs 14 residues. Germline V CDR1 and CDR2: PRHDT, FYEKMQ (reference sequence). The V and J ends lost 5 bases and 2 bases respectively, with 10 bases between them. The CDR3 DNA is TGTGCCAGCAGCCAGTATGGTCCTGGAAACACCATATATTTT. Amino acids: CASSQYGPGNTIYF.

This sequence joins TRBV7-9 and TRBJ1-1; 8 nucleotides line up with TRBD1. The trim removed 1 base at V and 10 bases at J, leaving 8 bases unmatched. The CDR3 sequence is 14 residues long. From germline, CDR1 is SEHNR and CDR2 FQNEAQ (reference sequence). The CDR3: CASSLDRGEVGAFF. As DNA, the CDR3 is TGTGCCAGCAGCTTAGACAGGGGGGAGGTTGGAGCTTTCTTT.

This clone was counted a single time. The chain has TRBV10-1 and TRBJ2-5, with D possibly being TRBD2 (6 bases). Germline loops: CDR1 WNHNN, CDR2 SYGVQD (reference sequence). CDR3 length: 15 residues. V dropped 3 bases and J dropped 4 bases, with 15 bases sitting between them. The CDR3 nucleotides are TGCGCCAGCAGTGATTCCCTAGCGAAGGTAGAGACCCAGTACTTC. Amino acids: CASSDSLAKVETQYF.

This sequence joins TRBV5-1 and TRBJ1-6; the D is unclear. This CDR3 contains 13 residues. Germline assignment: CDR1 SGHRS and CDR2 YFSETQ. V gave up 0 bases and J gave up 9 bases, with 7 bases separating them. The DNA of the CDR3 is TGCGCCAGCAGCTTGGCAGCGCTTTCACCCCTCCACTTT. It yields the protein CASSLAALSPLHF.

V and J are TRBV19 and TRBJ2-1, with 8 bases lining up with TRBD1. This CDR3 is built from 16 residues. Germline loops: CDR1 LNHDA, CDR2 SQIVND (reference sequence). V lost 4 bases to trimming and J lost 1 base; unmatched junction nucleotides: 6. CDR3 residues: CASSTPGTGSYNEQFF. The CDR3 bases are TGTGCCAGTAGTACCCCCGGGACAGGTTCCTACAATGAGCAGTTCTTC.

The chain combines TRBV5-1 with TRBJ1-5; no clear D. The CDR3 has 15 amino acids. V was clipped by 0 bases and J by 3 bases, with 10 bases between them. Germline V gene data show CDR1 as SGHRS and CDR2 as YFSETQ. CDR3 sequence: CASSLAPGDNQPQHF. In DNA form, the CDR3 reads TGCGCCAGCAGCTTGGCGCCCGGGGACAATCAGCCCCAGCATTTT.

The chain uses TRBV5-1 and TRBJ1-6; D is ambiguous. Germline values: CDR1 SGHRS, CDR2 YFSETQ. V was trimmed by 4 bases and J by 9 bases, leaving 11 bases between them. The CDR3 contains 13 residues. CDR3 loop: CASSPARSSPLHF. CDR3 nucleotide sequence: TGCGCCAGCAGCCCCGCGAGAAGTTCACCCCTCCACTTT. Filled out from reference TRBV5-1 and TRBJ1-6, the complete variable domain reads KAGVTQTPRYLIKTRGQQVTLSCSPISGHRSVSWYQQTPGQGLQFLFEYFSETQRNKGNFPGRFSGRQFSNSRSEMNVSTLELGDSALYLCASSPARSSPLHFGNGTRLTVT.

This chain joins TRBV7-2 and TRBJ2-7; no definite D call. This CDR3 is 15 amino acids long. Germline V gene sequence: CDR1 SGHTA, CDR2 FQGNSA. Trimming shortened V by 0 bases and J by 2 bases, and 11 bases separated the two germline ends. This chain's CDR3 is CASSLAVASTYEQYF. The CDR3 DNA reads as TGTGCCAGCAGCTTAGCGGTTGCGTCCACCTACGAGCAGTACTTC.

The chain has TRBV6-5 and TRBJ2-1; unclear D gene. CDR3 length: 15 amino acids. The ends were cut back, 0 bases at V and 3 bases at J, with 9 bases in the middle. CDR1 is MNHEY, CDR2 SVGAGI, per germline. The CDR3 DNA is TGTGCCAGCAGTTACTCGTTGCAGAACTACAATGAGCAGTTCTTC. Protein: CASSYSLQNYNEQFF.

This clone was counted only a few times. The CDR3 bases are TGTGCCAGCGCTGGGACAGGGGGAAATAATTCACCCCTCCACTTT. This codes for CASAGTGGNNSPLHF. The genes are TRBV2 and TRBJ1-6; 11 nucleotides agree with TRBD1. The CDR3 is 15 amino acids. V lost 8 bases, J lost 5 bases, and 5 bases stayed unmatched. Germline lookup yields CDR1 SNHLY and CDR2 FYNNEI.

This chain's CDR3 is CASSLGGSGLYNEQFF. The CDR3 DNA is TGTGCCAGCAGCTTGGGGGGGTCGGGACTTTACAATGAGCAGTTCTTC. J is TRBJ2-1 and V is TRBV5-4; D is possibly TRBD2 (6 bases). The V end was cut by 0 bases, the J end by 4 bases, with 14 bases between. From germline, CDR1 is SGHNT and CDR2 YYREEE (reference sequence). The CDR3 covers 16 residues.

The CDR3 DNA reads TGTGCCAGCAGCTTGATGGGGACAGCCTACGAGCAGTACTTC. Residues: CASSLMGTAYEQYF. The chain recombines TRBV5-4 with TRBJ2-7; 7 bases match TRBD1. The CDR3 consists of 14 residues. Trimming at V came to 1 base and at J to 2 bases, leaving 3 bases not matched to a gene. Germline V lookup: CDR1 SGHNT, CDR2 YYREEE (reference sequence).

This clone was counted a few times. The V and J genes are TRBV11-1 and TRBJ2-7; no clear D gene. Germline values: CDR1 SGHAT, CDR2 FQDESV (reference sequence). The germline V and J ends were trimmed by 6 bases and 5 bases, with 8 bases remaining between them. This CDR3 comprises 11 residues. The CDR3 loop reads CASRPHNEQYF. CDR3 sequence (DNA): TGTGCCAGCAGGCCACACAACGAGCAGTACTTC.

The chain is built from TRBV5-8 and TRBJ1-2; no definite D call. V was pared by 0 bases and J by 8 bases, with 11 bases between. The germline V gene encodes CDR1 SGHTS and CDR2 YDEGEE. There are 13 residues in the CDR3. The CDR3 loop reads CASSLVPLRGYTF. In DNA form, the CDR3 reads TGTGCCAGCAGCTTGGTTCCTCTCCGGGGCTACACCTTC.